One and the same sample provided the 23 T cell receptor beta chains below, sequenced in a study of blood T cell repertoires in COVID-19. Profiled with immunoSEQ multiplex PCR; TCRdb holds only in-frame clones, not every one. The sample contains fewer than 450,000 clones, about 88% of which appear only once. Sequenced material: PBMCs or T cells enriched from blood (not recorded which). The receptors were sampled from a woman aged 18-29 years who had recovered from COVID-19.

The chain is built from TRBV5-1 and TRBJ2-7; 10 nucleotides match TRBD1. CDR1 and CDR2 (germline): SGHRS, YFSETQ. V shed 4 bases, J shed 9 bases, and the junction held 13 bases outside the gene matches. The CDR3 has 15 amino acids. CDR3 residues: CASSSTPGQGIPQYF. The CDR3 DNA follows: TGCGCCAGCAGCAGCACGCCGGGACAGGGGATACCGCAGTACTTC.

The chain combines TRBV6-1 with TRBJ1-6; no clear D. Germline V gene data show CDR1 as MNHNS and CDR2 as SASEGT. The CDR3 sequence is 16 residues long. The V and J ends lost 0 bases and 8 bases respectively, with 14 bases between them. This CDR3 is CASSEAPGSLHSPLHF. The DNA for the CDR3 is TGTGCCAGCAGTGAAGCCCCCGGGAGCCTGCATTCACCCCTCCACTTT.

CDR3 sequence (DNA): TGTGCCAGTGGGGACAGGTCGGCCTATGGCTACACCTTC. Its protein is CASGDRSAYGYTF. This chain links TRBV27 with TRBJ1-2; 8 nucleotides agree with TRBD1. The CDR3 length is 13 residues. V was clipped by 9 bases and J by 4 bases; unmatched bases: 7. Germline loops: CDR1 MNHEY, CDR2 SMNVEV (reference sequence).

The chain links TRBV18 to TRBJ1-2; 8 nucleotides align to TRBD1. The germline V gene has CDR1 KGHSH and CDR2 LQKENI. V shed 2 bases, J shed 3 bases, and the junction held 2 bases outside the gene matches. The CDR3 contains 14 residues. CDR3 nucleotides: TGTGCCAGCTCACCAGCGGGACAGGACTATGGCTACACCTTC. It yields the protein CASSPAGQDYGYTF.

J is TRBJ1-2 and V is TRBV6-5, with 11 bases that match TRBD1. The CDR3 is 14 amino acids. V gave up 6 bases and J gave up 4 bases; unmatched junction bases: 4. Germline CDR1 is MNHEY and CDR2 is SVGAGI. The CDR3: CASRDRGLGYGYTF. CDR3 in DNA: TGTGCCAGCAGGGACAGGGGGCTTGGCTATGGCTACACCTTC.

The chain couples TRBV7-2 to TRBJ2-7; the D gene is possibly TRBD2 (5 bases). Germline V lookup: CDR1 SGHTA, CDR2 FQGNSA. V dropped 4 bases and J dropped 1 base, with 14 bases sitting between them. This CDR3 contains 15 residues. The CDR3 spells CASSSSRYGSYEQYF. Written as DNA, the CDR3 is TGTGCCAGCAGCTCTAGCCGGTACGGGTCCTACGAGCAGTACTTC.

The chain employs TRBV27 and TRBJ2-3, with D perhaps matching TRBD1 (5 bases). V gave up 3 bases and J gave up 0 bases, with 13 bases separating them. This CDR3 contains 16 residues. Germline V gene sequence: CDR1 MNHEY, CDR2 SMNVEV (reference sequence). CDR3 nucleotides: TGTGCCAGCAGTTTTGGGGCAGGCGGTAGCACAGATACGCAGTATTTT. It translates to CASSFGAGGSTDTQYF.

The chain employs TRBV18 and TRBJ1-1, with unresolved D. The CDR3 is made up of 17 amino acids. The V and J ends lost 0 bases and 3 bases respectively, with 17 bases between them. CDR1 is KGHSH, CDR2 LQKENI, per germline. CDR3 sequence (DNA): TGTGCCAGCTCACCACCGGTGGCAGGAACCCTTCACACTGAAGCTTTCTTT. Its translation is CASSPPVAGTLHTEAFF.

Here the CDR3 DNA reads TGTGCCAGCAGCCAAGATTGGAGTGGGACAGGGTTTGCATGGCTGTTTTTT. Its translation is CASSQDWSGTGFAWLFF. This chain links TRBV3-1 (or the pseudogene TRBV3-2) with TRBJ1-4; 9 bases agree with TRBD1. V lost 0 bases to trimming and J lost 14 bases; unmatched junction nucleotides: 16. This CDR3 has 17 residues. Germline V gene data show CDR1 as LGHDT and CDR2 as YNNKEL (reference sequence).

The V and J genes are TRBV27 and TRBJ1-5, with 8 bases fitting TRBD1. J was trimmed by 0 bases and V by 4 bases; bases with no gene match: 2. The CDR3 is 15 residues long. Germline V gene data show CDR1 as MNHEY and CDR2 as SMNVEV (reference sequence). CDR3 amino acids: CASSWTGNSNQPQHF. CDR3 coding DNA: TGTGCCAGCAGTTGGACAGGGAATAGCAATCAGCCCCAGCATTTT.

This rearrangement joins TRBV6-1 to TRBJ1-2, with 9 bases that match TRBD1. Germline CDR1 MNHNS, CDR2 SASEGT. There are 16 residues in the CDR3. The V and J ends lost 2 bases and 6 bases, in that order; junction bases with no gene match: 10. The CDR3 is CASSEPYRGLSDGYTF. CDR3 bases: TGTGCCAGCAGTGAACCCTACAGGGGGCTCTCCGATGGCTACACCTTC.

This clone has more than one count but fewer than ten. The chain uses TRBV20-1 and TRBJ1-4; possible D gene TRBD1, 5 bases. The CDR3 is 11 residues long. V was pared by 4 bases and J by 6 bases, with 6 bases between. CDR1 is DFQATT and CDR2 is SNEGSKA in the germline V gene (reference sequence). The CDR3 protein is CSATGHEKLFF. Here the CDR3 DNA reads TGCAGTGCTACAGGGCATGAAAAACTGTTTTTT.

This rearrangement joins TRBV10-3 to TRBJ2-7; D is perhaps TRBD1 (5 bases). With 2 bases removed from V and 5 bases from J, the gap between germline ends came to 22 bases. This CDR3 is built from 17 residues. The germline CDR1 and CDR2 sequences are ENHRY and SYGVKD. CDR3 in amino acids: CAISEIDKFPLTDEQYF. In nucleotides, the CDR3 is TGTGCCATCAGTGAGATAGATAAGTTTCCCTTGACAGACGAGCAGTACTTC.

The rearrangement links TRBV19 to TRBJ2-3; 7 bases map to TRBD2. The germline V gene encodes CDR1 LNHDA and CDR2 SQIVND (reference sequence). The length of the CDR3 is 16 residues. J lost 1 base, V lost 3 bases, and 7 bases had no gene match. Here the CDR3 DNA reads TGTGCCAGTAGTATGTTGGCGGGGGTTGGCACAGATACGCAGTATTTT. This sequence encodes CASSMLAGVGTDTQYF. The full variable domain, rest sourced from reference TRBV19 and TRBJ2-3, is DGGITQSPKYLFRKEGQNVTLSCEQNLNHDAMYWYRQDPGQGLRLIYYSQIVNDFQKGDIAEGYSVSREKKESFPLTVTSAQKNPTAFYLCASSMLAGVGTDTQYFGPGTRLTVL.

The chain recombines TRBV5-1 with TRBJ1-1, with 8 bases that match TRBD1. CDR1 is SGHRS, CDR2 YFSETQ, per germline. The junction had 2 bases not matched to a gene; V was cut back by 0 bases and J by 4 bases. The length of the CDR3 is 14 residues. The CDR3 sequence is CASSLVTGGTEAFF. The CDR3 nucleotides are TGCGCCAGCAGCTTGGTCACAGGGGGCACTGAAGCTTTCTTT.

The rearrangement uses TRBV6-5 and TRBJ1-2; D is uncertain. The germline V gene encodes CDR1 MNHEY and CDR2 SVGAGI. V was cut by 8 bases and J by 8 bases, with 18 bases left in between. The CDR3 consists of 13 residues. For the CDR3, the DNA is TGTGCCAGCCCCCCTGAAACCAGCGGCGGCTACACCTTC. Its protein is CASPPETSGGYTF.

The chain employs TRBV30 and TRBJ2-5; D gene uncertain. V was shortened by 2 bases and J by 1 base, with 8 bases between the two germline ends. This CDR3 region has 13 residues. Germline lookup yields CDR1 GTSNPN and CDR2 SVGIG (reference sequence). In DNA, the CDR3 is TGTGCCTGGAGTAGAGGCAGCCAAGAGACCCAGTACTTC. Amino acids: CAWSRGSQETQYF. Variable domain in full (rest from reference TRBV30 and TRBJ2-5): SQTIHQWPATLVQPVGSPLSLECTVEGTSNPNLYWYRQAAGRGLQLLFYSVGIGQISSEVPQNLSASRPQDRQFILSSKKLLLSDSGFYLCAWSRGSQETQYFGPGTRLLVL.

The chain employs TRBV6-4 and TRBJ2-3, with TRBD2 as a possible D gene (6 bases). This CDR3 region has 13 residues. V lost 5 bases and J lost 6, with 12 bases in between. Germline V gene sequence: CDR1 MRHNA, CDR2 SNTAGT. The CDR3 bases are TGTGCCAGCAGTCCGGCGGGAATCGATACGCAGTATTTT. Translating gives CASSPAGIDTQYF.

The CDR3 DNA reads as TGTGCCAGCAGCTTTCAGGGGGTATTGAACACCGGGGAGCTGTTTTTT. It translates to CASSFQGVLNTGELFF. V usage is TRBV5-4 and J usage is TRBJ2-2; TRBD1 agrees at 7 bases. Trimming removed 2 bases from V and 1 base from J; junction bases left unmatched: 5. The germline V gene encodes CDR1 SGHNT and CDR2 YYREEE (reference sequence). CDR3 length equals 16 residues.

The V call is TRBV25-1, the J call TRBJ2-1; no reliable D call. V gave up 10 bases and J gave up 7 bases, with 8 bases separating them. The CDR3 sequence is 10 residues long. Germline-derived CDR1 and CDR2 are MGHDK and SYGVNS. The CDR3: CAIPRNEQFF. CDR3 sequence (DNA): TGTGCCATCCCGAGGAATGAGCAGTTCTTC.

The chain couples TRBV5-4 to TRBJ2-2, with 13 nucleotides matching TRBD2. The CDR3 runs to 19 residues. The J segment lost 2 bases and the V segment lost 0 bases, leaving 7 bases of the junction unmatched. Germline values: CDR1 SGHNT, CDR2 YYREEE (reference sequence). CDR3 DNA: TGTGCCAGCAGCTTGGAGGGACTAGCGGGGTTGCTCAACACCGGGGAGCTGTTTTTT. Amino acids: CASSLEGLAGLLNTGELFF.

The sample holds one count of this clone. This rearrangement joins TRBV30 to TRBJ1-5; no definite D call. The length of the CDR3 is 14 residues. Trimming pared 1 base from V and 5 bases from J, leaving 12 bases between. Germline V gene data show CDR1 as GTSNPN and CDR2 as SVGIG (reference sequence). The CDR3 is CAWSGYRRDQPQHF. The CDR3 bases are TGTGCCTGGAGTGGGTATCGTAGAGATCAGCCCCAGCATTTT.

The chain couples TRBV7-3 to TRBJ2-5; 7 bases are a match to TRBD1. The CDR3 spans 13 residues. Germline V lookup: CDR1 SGHTA, CDR2 FQGTGA. V was clipped by 5 bases and J by 1 base; unmatched bases: 1. The CDR3 coding sequence is TGTGCCAGCAGCCCAGGGGGCCAAGAGACCCAGTACTTC. It yields the protein CASSPGGQETQYF.